The 27 T cell receptor beta chains below all came from one sample that was sequenced in a study of blood T cells in healthy people across ages. Primed by a sample-barcoded 5' primer and a J-beta primer mix, a second PCR proceeded for 7 to 11 cycles. TCRdb passed the 5' RACE reads through MiXCR, listing each CDR3 protein once. This sample carries over 1,200,000 distinct CDR3 sequences, 59% of them seen once, and the ten largest clones take approximately 7%. Sequenced input: blood. Every receptor here comes from a man younger than 35 in good health.

The chain links TRBV29-1 to TRBJ2-1; TRBD2 might be the D (5 bases). The CDR3 has 13 amino acids. Per germline, CDR1 SQVTM and CDR2 ANQGSEA. CDR3 bases: TGCAGTAATAGCGAGCATTCGGGAAATGAGCAGTTCTTC. Its protein product is CSNSEHSGNEQFF.

The V gene is TRBV6-2 or TRBV6-3, the J gene TRBJ2-7; 8 nucleotides match TRBD1. In germline, CDR1 is MNHEY, CDR2 SVGEGT. J lost 1 base, V lost 9 bases, and 14 bases had no gene match. The CDR3 length is 16 residues. The CDR3, as DNA: TGTGCCAGTAGCCTCTTCTCAGGGGGCTTATCCTACGAGCAGTACTTC. Translated: CASSLFSGGLSYEQYF.

V usage is TRBV7-9 and J usage is TRBJ2-4, with D unresolved. The V end lost 1 base, the J end lost 1 base, and 11 bases lay between the germline ends. Germline values: CDR1 SEHNR, CDR2 FQNEAQ (reference sequence). This CDR3 contains 16 residues. For the CDR3, the DNA is TGTGCCAGCAGCTTAGAGATGATATATGCCAAAAACATTCAGTACTTC. Its protein is CASSLEMIYAKNIQYF.

V gene TRBV28 combines with J gene TRBJ2-7; no clear D. The end of the DNA is better explained by TRBJ2-5, so the J call may be wrong. This CDR3 is 14 amino acids long. Germline CDR1 MDHEN, CDR2 SYDVKM. CDR3 loop: CASSKKVLPGTQYF. Written as DNA, the CDR3 is TGTGCCAGCAGCAAGAAAGTCCTGCCTGGGACCCAGTACTTC.

The genes are TRBV6-5 and TRBJ2-1; TRBD2 matches 9 bases. The CDR3 has 13 residues. Germline CDR1 reads MNHEY; CDR2 reads SVGAGI. V trimming: 6 bases; J trimming: 6 bases; junction bases outside the gene matches: 3. The CDR3 DNA reads TGTGCCAGCAGCGGGACTAGCAGCAATGAGCAGTTCTTC. This translates into CASSGTSSNEQFF.

This chain joins TRBV7-2 and TRBJ2-7, with a tentative D call TRBD1 (9 bases). This CDR3 contains 18 residues. Germline CDR1 reads SGHTA; CDR2 reads FQGNSA. V gave up 1 base and J gave up 6 bases, with 25 bases separating them. CDR3 loop: CASSLVAGGGTGTGEQYF. The DNA of the CDR3 is TGTGCCAGCAGCTTAGTTGCCGGGGGGGGGACAGGGACGGGCGAGCAGTACTTC.

The rearrangement links TRBV6-5 to TRBJ2-1; D is possibly TRBD1 (6 bases). The V gene's germline CDR1 is MNHEY and CDR2 SVGAGI. This CDR3 is built from 15 residues. Trimming shortened V by 3 bases and J by 2 bases, and 11 bases separated the two germline ends. The CDR3 sequence: CASSYITGPYNEQFF. In DNA, the CDR3 is TGTGCCAGCAGTTATATCACAGGGCCCTACAATGAGCAGTTCTTC.

The chain combines TRBV4-1 with TRBJ2-3; no definite D call. The CDR3 has 14 amino acids. V was shortened by 1 base and J by 5 bases, with 10 bases between the two germline ends. Looked up from germline, CDR1 is MGHRA and CDR2 is YSYEKL. The CDR3 sequence is CASSQARIQDTQYF. CDR3 DNA: TGCGCCAGCAGCCAAGCTCGGATCCAAGATACGCAGTATTTT.

This clonotype came up many times. This sequence joins TRBV5-6 and TRBJ2-5; D is unclear. The CDR3 is made up of 11 amino acids. Germline CDR1 SGHDT, CDR2 YYEEEE. The germline V and J ends were trimmed by 0 bases and 7 bases, with 4 bases remaining between them. The CDR3 DNA sequence: TGTGCCAGCAGCTTGGATGGGACCCAGTACTTC. Encoded protein: CASSLDGTQYF.

The chain links TRBV4-1 to TRBJ1-4; D not certain. The CDR3 totals 14 residues. V was shortened by 4 bases and J by 2 bases, with 8 bases between the two germline ends. Looked up from germline, CDR1 is MGHRA and CDR2 is YSYEKL. The CDR3 DNA follows: TGCGCCAGCAGCCCCCGGGCCACTAATGAAAAACTGTTTTTT. The encoded protein is CASSPRATNEKLFF.

The chain has TRBV29-1 and TRBJ2-1; D is unclear. Germline V lookup: CDR1 SQVTM, CDR2 ANQGSEA. The CDR3 is 12 amino acids. Deletions cut 4 bases from V and 3 bases from J, with 7 bases between. The CDR3 DNA is TGCAGCGTTGCGACGGACTACAATGAGCAGTTCTTC. Translation: CSVATDYNEQFF.

The gene calls are TRBV20-1 and TRBJ2-3; D remains unclear. Germline values: CDR1 DFQATT, CDR2 SNEGSKA (reference sequence). CDR3 length: 13 residues. The V and J ends lost 4 bases and 0 bases respectively, with 8 bases between them. The CDR3: CSAKPSSTDTQYF. CDR3 DNA: TGCAGTGCTAAGCCCTCAAGCACAGATACGCAGTATTTT.

The CDR3 here is CASLGHLTGELFF. The CDR3 nucleotides are TGTGCCAGCCTGGGCCATCTCACCGGGGAGCTGTTTTTT. This rearrangement joins TRBV27 to TRBJ2-2; D is unclear. The CDR3 spans 13 residues. The germline gives CDR1 MNHEY, CDR2 SMNVEV (reference sequence). Trimming removed 8 bases from V and 4 bases from J, with 11 bases in between.

This chain links TRBV6-1 with TRBJ2-3; 9 nucleotides line up with TRBD2. The V gene's germline CDR1 is MNHNS and CDR2 SASEGT. CDR3 length equals 17 residues. The trim removed 0 bases at V and 2 bases at J, leaving 6 bases unmatched. CDR3 bases: TGTGCCAGCAGTGAAGCCGGGACTAGCAGAGACACAGATACGCAGTATTTT. This encodes CASSEAGTSRDTDTQYF.

This chain connects TRBV7-9 to TRBJ2-7; D is tentatively TRBD1 or TRBD2 (5 bases each). This CDR3 region has 13 residues. From germline, CDR1 is SEHNR and CDR2 FQNEAQ (reference sequence). The ends were cut back, 5 bases at V and 2 bases at J, with 10 bases in the middle. The DNA for the CDR3 is TGTGCCAGCAGCCCCCGGGACGCCTACGAGCAGTACTTC. Its protein is CASSPRDAYEQYF. Combining the CDR3 with reference TRBV7-9 and TRBJ2-7 gives the whole variable domain DTGVSQNPRHKITKRGQNVTFRCDPISEHNRLYWYRQTLGQGPEFLTYFQNEAQLEKSRLLSDRFSAERPKGSFSTLEIQRTEQGDSAMYLCASSPRDAYEQYFGPGTRLTVT.

The genes are TRBV29-1 and TRBJ2-1; no reliable D call. The CDR3 length is 13 residues. V was shortened by 4 bases and J by 9 bases, with 16 bases between the two germline ends. Germline CDR1 SQVTM, CDR2 ANQGSEA. The DNA of the CDR3 is TGCAGCGTTGTGGTGGCAGACCAACCTGAGCAGTTCTTC. Protein: CSVVVADQPEQFF.

This chain uses TRBV7-9 with TRBJ1-4; D gene unclear. The ends were cut back, 5 bases at V and 4 bases at J, with 17 bases in the middle. From germline, CDR1 is SEHNR and CDR2 FQNEAQ (reference sequence). This CDR3 spans 16 amino acids. Here the CDR3 DNA reads TGTGCCAGCAGCCCGAGATTACAGAAGGGTAATGAAAAACTGTTTTTT. It specifies CASSPRLQKGNEKLFF.

The chain recombines TRBV10-3 with TRBJ2-4; TRBD2 agrees at 10 bases. The J call may be wrong; the DNA end is better matched by TRBJ2-7. This CDR3 comprises 15 residues. Per the germline V gene, CDR1 is ENHRY and CDR2 is SYGVKD. CDR3 loop: CAISEEAGGPDEQYF. The CDR3, as DNA: TGTGCCATCAGTGAGGAAGCGGGAGGGCCTGACGAGCAGTACTTC.

This clonotype was counted a few times. The CDR3 DNA is TGCAGCGTTGAAGGATGGGCTAGCGGATACGAGCAGTACTTC. Translating it yields CSVEGWASGYEQYF. The chain couples TRBV29-1 to TRBJ2-7; 7 positions match TRBD2. CDR3 length equals 14 residues. The germline CDR1 and CDR2 sequences are SQVTM and ANQGSEA. The V and J ends lost 1 base and 4 bases, in that order; junction bases with no gene match: 7.

The rearrangement joins TRBV12-3 or TRBV12-4 to TRBJ1-2; maybe TRBD1 (5 bases). Trimming stripped 3 bases from V and 8 bases from J, with 13 bases between. This CDR3 comprises 13 residues. For the CDR3, the DNA is TGTGCCAGCAGTTTGACCCGGGGCGGAGGCTACACCTTC. Translated, it gives CASSLTRGGGYTF.

This clonotype was found a few times. V gene TRBV3-1 combines with J gene TRBJ2-5; D gene unclear. The germline gives CDR1 LGHDT, CDR2 YNNKEL (reference sequence). CDR3 length: 14 residues. Trimming shortened V by 4 bases and J by 1 base, and 10 bases separated the two germline ends. CDR3 DNA: TGTGCCAGCAGCCCTTTGCGAACCCAAGAGACCCAGTACTTC. It codes for CASSPLRTQETQYF.

The chain joins TRBV3-1 to TRBJ2-3; TRBD1 or TRBD2 may be the D gene (6 bases each). V was pared by 4 bases and J by 4 bases, with 18 bases between. Germline-derived CDR1 and CDR2 are LGHDT and YNNKEL (reference sequence). The CDR3 has 16 amino acids. The CDR3: CASSRSPLGGPDTQYF. The CDR3 bases are TGTGCCAGCAGCCGATCCCCCCTGGGGGGCCCAGATACGCAGTATTTT.

The V gene is TRBV6-5, the J gene TRBJ2-4; 7 nucleotides match TRBD1. The J call may not be correct, given that the DNA end is closer to TRBJ2-5. The CDR3 runs to 14 residues. Germline V gene data show CDR1 as MNHEY and CDR2 as SVGAGI. The CDR3 loop reads CASSYQQGYGTQYF. CDR3 nucleotides: TGTGCCAGCAGTTATCAACAGGGGTATGGGACCCAGTACTTC.

This rearrangement joins TRBV2 to TRBJ2-7; unclear D gene. The CDR3 consists of 14 residues. The germline CDR1 and CDR2 sequences are SNHLY and FYNNEI. Between the trimmed V and J ends, which lost 7 bases and 0 bases, there was a span of 13 bases. CDR3 DNA: TGTGCCAGCACCCGAGGAAGGAGCTCCTACGAGCAGTACTTC. This sequence encodes CASTRGRSSYEQYF.

This clonotype was detected a few times. The CDR3 here is CASSEWLIGNSTDTQYF. CDR3 in DNA: TGTGCCAGCAGTGAATGGCTAATAGGGAACTCCACAGATACGCAGTATTTT. The chain joins TRBV25-1 to TRBJ2-3; D remains unclear. CDR1 is MGHDK, CDR2 SYGVNS, per germline. The CDR3 has 17 amino acids. Deletions cut 1 base from V and 2 bases from J, with 16 bases between.

This clonotype appeared a few times. This sequence joins TRBV18 and TRBJ2-1; D gene ambiguous. CDR1 is KGHSH, CDR2 LQKENI, per germline. The CDR3 covers 13 residues. V shed 0 bases and J shed 7 bases, with 7 bases lying between them. In nucleotides, the CDR3 is TGTGCCAGCTCACCACCGGACCGAAATGAGCAGTTCTTC. Translated, it gives CASSPPDRNEQFF.

This rearrangement joins TRBV29-1 to TRBJ2-2; D possibly corresponds to TRBD1 (5 bases). This CDR3 comprises 13 residues. Germline CDR1 reads SQVTM; CDR2 reads ANQGSEA. V was shortened by 4 bases and J by 5 bases, with 11 bases between the two germline ends. The CDR3 DNA sequence: TGCAGCGTTGCTCAGGGAAAAACCGGGGAGCTGTTTTTT. It encodes CSVAQGKTGELFF.